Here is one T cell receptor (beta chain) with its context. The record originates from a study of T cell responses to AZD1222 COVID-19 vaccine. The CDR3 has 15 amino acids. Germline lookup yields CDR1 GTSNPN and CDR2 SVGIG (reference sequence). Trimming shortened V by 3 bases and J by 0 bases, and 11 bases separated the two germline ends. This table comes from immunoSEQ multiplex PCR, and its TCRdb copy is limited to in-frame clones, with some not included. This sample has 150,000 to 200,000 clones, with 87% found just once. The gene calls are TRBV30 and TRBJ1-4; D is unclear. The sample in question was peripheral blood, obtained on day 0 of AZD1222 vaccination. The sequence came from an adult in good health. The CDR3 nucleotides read TGTGCCTGGAGGGGCCCGGGAGCAACTAATGAAAAACTGTTTTTT. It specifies CAWRGPGATNEKLFF.